This entry concerns a single TCR beta chain. Its antigen remains unknown. Germline values: CDR1 MNHNY, CDR2 SVGAGI (reference sequence). CDR3 length equals 16 residues. Trimming removed 2 bases at V and 5 bases at J, with 15 bases between. The PCR had 60 Vbeta and 13 Jbeta primers. The repertoire was sequenced with immunoSEQ multiplex PCR; TCRdb's copy has only in-frame clones and lacks some. The table includes 150,000 or so clones, roughly 79% detected once. This sample was included in a study of cytomegalovirus exposure and HLA in healthy donors. General study results and limits: Looking again later, the authors saw that most CMV-associated TCR beta chains seemed HLA-restricted. Earlier analysis yielded a pattern in which most TCR beta V segments were productive about 90% or about 30% of the time. Researchers left out some V segments, among them TRBV6-2 and TRBV6-3, as indistinguishable. Cytomegalovirus association was assigned to about 180 TCR beta chains.

The source is a middle-aged woman in good health and CMV-seropositive. V is TRBV6-6 and J is TRBJ2-2; TRBD2 is a possible D gene (5 bases). Sequencing was carried out using PBMCs. CDR3 protein: CASSYPAVRGTGELFF. CDR3 DNA sequence: TGTGCCAGCAGTTACCCCGCCGTCCGAGGGACCGGGGAGCTGTTTTTT.